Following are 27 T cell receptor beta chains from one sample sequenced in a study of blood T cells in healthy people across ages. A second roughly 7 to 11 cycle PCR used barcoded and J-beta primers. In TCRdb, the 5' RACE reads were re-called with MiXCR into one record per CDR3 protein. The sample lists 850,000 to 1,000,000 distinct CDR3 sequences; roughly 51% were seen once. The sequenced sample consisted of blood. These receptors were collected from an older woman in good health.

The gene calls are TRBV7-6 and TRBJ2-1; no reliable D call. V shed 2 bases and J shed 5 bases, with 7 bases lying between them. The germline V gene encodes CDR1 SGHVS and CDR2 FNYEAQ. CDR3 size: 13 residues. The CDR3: CASSLRTHNEQFF. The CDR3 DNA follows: TGTGCCAGCAGCTTAAGGACCCACAATGAGCAGTTCTTC.

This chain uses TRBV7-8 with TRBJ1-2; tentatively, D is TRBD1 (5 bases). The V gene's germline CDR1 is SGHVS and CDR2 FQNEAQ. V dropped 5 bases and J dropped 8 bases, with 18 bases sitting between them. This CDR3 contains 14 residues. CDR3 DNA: TGTGCCAGCAGCGTATTCCGGGACCCGAGCGGCTACACCTTC. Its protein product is CASSVFRDPSGYTF.

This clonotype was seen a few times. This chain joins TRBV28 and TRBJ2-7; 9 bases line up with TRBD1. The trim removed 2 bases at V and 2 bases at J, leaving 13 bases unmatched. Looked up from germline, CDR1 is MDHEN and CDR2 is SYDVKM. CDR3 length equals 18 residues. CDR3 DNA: TGTGCCAGCAGTTTAACCAGTAGCCCGGGACAGGGCACCTACGAGCAGTACTTC. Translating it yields CASSLTSSPGQGTYEQYF.

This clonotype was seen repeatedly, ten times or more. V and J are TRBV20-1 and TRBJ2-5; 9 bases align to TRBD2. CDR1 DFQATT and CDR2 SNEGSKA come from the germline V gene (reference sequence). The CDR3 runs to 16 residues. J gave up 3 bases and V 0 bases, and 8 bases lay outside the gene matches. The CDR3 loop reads CSARDQASGTKETQYF. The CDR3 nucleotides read TGCAGTGCTAGAGATCAGGCTAGCGGGACTAAAGAGACCCAGTACTTC.

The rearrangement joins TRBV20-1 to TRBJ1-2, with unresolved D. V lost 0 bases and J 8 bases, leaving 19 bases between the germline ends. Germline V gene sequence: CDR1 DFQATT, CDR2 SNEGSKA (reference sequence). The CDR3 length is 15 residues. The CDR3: CSARDLARSSGGYTF. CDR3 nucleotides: TGCAGTGCTAGAGATTTGGCGAGGTCCTCCGGCGGCTACACCTTC.

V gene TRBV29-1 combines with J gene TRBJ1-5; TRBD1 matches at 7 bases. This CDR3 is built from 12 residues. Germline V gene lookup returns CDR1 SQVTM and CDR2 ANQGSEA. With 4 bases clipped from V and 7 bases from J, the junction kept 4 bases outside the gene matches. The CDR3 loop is CSVAEGAQPQHF. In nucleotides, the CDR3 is TGCAGCGTTGCTGAGGGGGCACAGCCCCAGCATTTT.

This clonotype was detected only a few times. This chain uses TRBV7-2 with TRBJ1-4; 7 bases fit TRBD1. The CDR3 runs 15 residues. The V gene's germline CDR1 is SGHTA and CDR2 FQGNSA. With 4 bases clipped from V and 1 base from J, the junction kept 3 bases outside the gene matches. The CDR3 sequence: CASSSNRGTNEKLFF. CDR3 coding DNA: TGTGCCAGCAGCTCAAACAGGGGAACTAATGAAAAACTGTTTTTT. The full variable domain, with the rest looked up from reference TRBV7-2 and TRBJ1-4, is GAGVSQSPSNKVTEKGKDVELRCDPISGHTALYWYRQSLGQGLEFLIYFQGNSAPDKSGLPSDRFSAERTGGSVSTLTIQRTQQEDSAVYLCASSSNRGTNEKLFFGSGTQLSVL.

This CDR3 reads CASSRATSGQQFF. CDR3 DNA: TGTGCCAGCAGCCGCGCAACTAGCGGGCAGCAGTTCTTC. This chain uses TRBV12-3 or TRBV12-4 with TRBJ2-1, with TRBD2 matching over 9 bases. The J segment lost 11 bases and the V segment lost 6 bases, leaving 8 bases of the junction unmatched. The CDR3 covers 13 residues.

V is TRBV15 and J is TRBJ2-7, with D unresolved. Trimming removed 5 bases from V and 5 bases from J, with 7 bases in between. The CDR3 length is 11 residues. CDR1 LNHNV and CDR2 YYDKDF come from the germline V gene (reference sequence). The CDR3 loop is CATSVDNEQYF. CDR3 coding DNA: TGTGCCACCAGCGTAGACAACGAGCAGTACTTC.

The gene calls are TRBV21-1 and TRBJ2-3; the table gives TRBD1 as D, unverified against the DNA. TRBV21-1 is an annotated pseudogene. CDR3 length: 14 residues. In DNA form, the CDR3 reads TGTGCCAGCAGCAAAGCGAAGGGGGCAGATACGCAGTATTTT. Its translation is CASSKAKGADTQYF.

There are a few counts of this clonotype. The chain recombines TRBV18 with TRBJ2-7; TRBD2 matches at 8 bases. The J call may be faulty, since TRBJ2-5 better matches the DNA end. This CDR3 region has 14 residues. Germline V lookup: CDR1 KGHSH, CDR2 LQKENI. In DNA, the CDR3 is TGTGCCAGCTCACTAGCGGGGACAAGGGAGACCCAGTACTTC. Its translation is CASSLAGTRETQYF.

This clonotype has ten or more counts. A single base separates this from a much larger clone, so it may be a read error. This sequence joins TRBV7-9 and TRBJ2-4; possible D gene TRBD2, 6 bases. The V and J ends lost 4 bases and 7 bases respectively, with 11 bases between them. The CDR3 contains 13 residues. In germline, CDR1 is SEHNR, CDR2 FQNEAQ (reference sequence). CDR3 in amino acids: CASSWGGGNIQYF. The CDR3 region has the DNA TGTGCCAGCAGCTGGGGAGGAGGGAACATTCAGTACTTC.

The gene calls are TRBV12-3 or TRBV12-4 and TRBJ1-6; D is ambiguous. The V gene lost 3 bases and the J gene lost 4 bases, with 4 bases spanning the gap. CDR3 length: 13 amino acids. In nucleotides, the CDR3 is TGTGCCAGCAGTTTGGATTATAATTCACCCCTCCACTTT. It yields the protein CASSLDYNSPLHF.

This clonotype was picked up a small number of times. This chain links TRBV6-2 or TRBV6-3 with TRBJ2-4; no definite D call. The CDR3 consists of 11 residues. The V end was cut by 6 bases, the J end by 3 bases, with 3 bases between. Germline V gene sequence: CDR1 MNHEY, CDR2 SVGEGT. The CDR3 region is CASSHKNIQYF. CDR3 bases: TGTGCCAGCAGCCACAAAAACATTCAGTACTTC.

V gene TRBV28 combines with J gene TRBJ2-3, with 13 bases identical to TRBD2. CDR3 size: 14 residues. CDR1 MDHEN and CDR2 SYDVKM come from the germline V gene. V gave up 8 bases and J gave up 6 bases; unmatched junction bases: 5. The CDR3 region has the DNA TGTGCCAGCGGACTAGCGGGAGTGACCGATACGCAGTATTTT. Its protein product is CASGLAGVTDTQYF.

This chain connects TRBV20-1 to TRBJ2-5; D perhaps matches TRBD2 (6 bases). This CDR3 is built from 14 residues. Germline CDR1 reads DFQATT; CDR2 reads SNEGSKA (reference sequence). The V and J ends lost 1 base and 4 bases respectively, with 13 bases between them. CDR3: CSARGGTPRETQYF. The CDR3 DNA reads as TGCAGTGCTAGAGGCGGGACGCCCCGAGAGACCCAGTACTTC.

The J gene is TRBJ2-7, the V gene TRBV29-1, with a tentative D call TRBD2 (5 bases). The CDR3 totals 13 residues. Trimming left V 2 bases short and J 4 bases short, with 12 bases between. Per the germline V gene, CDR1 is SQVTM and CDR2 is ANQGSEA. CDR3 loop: CSVESHSGYEQYF. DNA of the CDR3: TGCAGCGTTGAATCTCACTCGGGGTACGAGCAGTACTTC.

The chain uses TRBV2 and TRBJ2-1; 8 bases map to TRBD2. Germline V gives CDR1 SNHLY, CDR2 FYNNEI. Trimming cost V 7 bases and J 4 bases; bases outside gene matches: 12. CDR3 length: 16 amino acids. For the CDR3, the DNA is TGTGCCAGCATAAGAACCGGGACTAGGGGTTACAATGAGCAGTTCTTC. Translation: CASIRTGTRGYNEQFF.

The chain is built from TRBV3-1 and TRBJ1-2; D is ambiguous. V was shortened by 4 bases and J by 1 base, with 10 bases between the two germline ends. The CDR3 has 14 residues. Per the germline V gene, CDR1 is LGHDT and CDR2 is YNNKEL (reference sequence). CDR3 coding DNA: TGTGCCAGCAGCCCTACCGTCAGTAACTATGGCTACACCTTC. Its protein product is CASSPTVSNYGYTF.

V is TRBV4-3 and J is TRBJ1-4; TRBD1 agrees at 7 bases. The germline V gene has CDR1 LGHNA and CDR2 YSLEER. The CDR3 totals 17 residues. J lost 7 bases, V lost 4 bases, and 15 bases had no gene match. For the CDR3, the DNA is TGCGCCAGCAGCCGAGAGATGGAGACAGGGTTTAGTGAAAAACTGTTTTTT. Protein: CASSREMETGFSEKLFF.

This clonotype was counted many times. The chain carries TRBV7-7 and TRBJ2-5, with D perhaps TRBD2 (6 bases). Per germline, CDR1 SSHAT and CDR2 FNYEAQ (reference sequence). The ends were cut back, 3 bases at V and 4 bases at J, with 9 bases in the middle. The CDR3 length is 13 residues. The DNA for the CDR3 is TGTGCCAGCAGCTTCCACGGGGGAGAGACCCAGTACTTC. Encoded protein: CASSFHGGETQYF. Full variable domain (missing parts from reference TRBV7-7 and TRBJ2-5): GAGVSQSPRYKVTKRGQDVTLRCDPISSHATLYWYQQALGQGPEFLTYFNYEAQPDKSGLPSDRFSAERPEGSISTLTIQRTEQRDSAMYRCASSFHGGETQYFGPGTRLLVL.

The CDR3 DNA reads TGTGCCAGCAGCTCAACAGGGGGTACTTACTATGGCTACACCTTC. This codes for CASSSTGGTYYGYTF. V and J are TRBV5-6 and TRBJ1-2; 8 positions agree with TRBD1. The CDR3 runs to 15 residues. From germline, CDR1 is SGHDT and CDR2 YYEEEE. Losses at the gene ends were 3 bases for V and 3 bases for J; bases not matched to a gene: 7.

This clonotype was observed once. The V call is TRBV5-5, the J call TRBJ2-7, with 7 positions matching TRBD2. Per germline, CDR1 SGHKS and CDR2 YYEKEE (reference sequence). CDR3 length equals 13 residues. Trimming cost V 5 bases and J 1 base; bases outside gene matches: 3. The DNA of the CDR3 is TGTGCCAGCAGTAAAGCGGGATCCTACGAGCAGTACTTC. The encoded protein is CASSKAGSYEQYF.

This chain's CDR3 is CSVGRRGQGGYTF. The CDR3 coding sequence is TGCAGCGTTGGTCGCAGGGGGCAGGGTGGCTACACCTTC. V gene TRBV29-1 combines with J gene TRBJ1-2; 8 nucleotides line up with TRBD1. CDR3 length: 13 amino acids. The germline CDR1 and CDR2 sequences are SQVTM and ANQGSEA. V shed 4 bases, J shed 7 bases, and the junction held 8 bases outside the gene matches.

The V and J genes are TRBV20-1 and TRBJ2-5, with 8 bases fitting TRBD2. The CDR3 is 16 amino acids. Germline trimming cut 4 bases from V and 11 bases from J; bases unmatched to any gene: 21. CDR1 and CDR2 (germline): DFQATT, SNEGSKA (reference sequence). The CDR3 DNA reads TGCAGTGCTAAGGGGGGTGGTAGCGGGAACGACAATGAGCAGTACTTC. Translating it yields CSAKGGGSGNDNEQYF.

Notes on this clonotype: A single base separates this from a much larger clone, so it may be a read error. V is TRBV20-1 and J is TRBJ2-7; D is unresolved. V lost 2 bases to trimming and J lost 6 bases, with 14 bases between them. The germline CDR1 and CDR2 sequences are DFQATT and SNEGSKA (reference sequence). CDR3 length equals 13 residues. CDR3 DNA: TGCAGTGCTAGAATTCGGCGGAAGCGCGAGCAGTACTTC. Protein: CSARIRRKREQYF.

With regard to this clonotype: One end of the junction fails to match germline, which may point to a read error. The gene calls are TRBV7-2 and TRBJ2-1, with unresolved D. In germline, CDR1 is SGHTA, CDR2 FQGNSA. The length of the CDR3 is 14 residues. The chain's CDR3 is CASSQGLHYNEQFF. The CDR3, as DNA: TGCGCCAGCAGCCAAGGCCTGCATTACAATGAGCAGTTCTTC. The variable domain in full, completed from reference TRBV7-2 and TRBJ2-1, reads GAGVSQSPSNKVTEKGKDVELRCDPISGHTALYWYRQSLGQGLEFLIYFQGNSAPDKSGLPSDRFSAERTGGSVSTLTIQRTQQEDSAVYLCASSQGLHYNEQFFGPGTRLTVL.